This T cell receptor (beta chain) stems from a study of human T cells and chemical hapten exposure. Whole-study findings and limits: With regard to DPC sensitization, TCRs above 1 in 1000 frequency did not change. Patch test score showed a positive correlation with PT1 expanded TCR counts.

This clonotype was seen a handful of times. Antigen: not known. Unique molecular identifiers were affixed to discrete cDNA molecules within the library. TCRdb re-derived calls from the RACE reads in MiXCR, one entry per CDR3 protein. The sample comprises roughly 180,000 distinct CDR3 sequences, about 20% of which are singletons, and over 6.5% rests with the top ten. As for time point: patch test 1, 2 weeks after DPC sensitization. Treatment described: therapeutic diphenylcyclopropenone sensitization with weekly scalp DPC. This TCR came from a woman between 50 and 59 years old with alopecia areata. Some clones in this sample may be carry-over from other donors' samples. This specimen consisted of whole blood, obtained in connection with sensitization to the hapten diphenylcyclopropenone (DPC).

The CDR3 sequence is CSVSLVARTGELFF. The CDR3 DNA follows: TGCAGCGTTTCTTTGGTAGCTCGTACCGGGGAGCTGTTTTTT. This chain connects TRBV29-1 to TRBJ2-2; D is unresolved. There are 14 residues in the CDR3. V was clipped by 5 bases and J by 5 bases, with 15 bases between them. Germline loops: CDR1 SQVTM, CDR2 ANQGSEA.